This T cell receptor beta chain originates from a study of T cell responses to AZD1222 COVID-19 vaccine. General observations from the study: A rise in Spike-specific TCR breadth and depth followed two AZD1222 doses. Spike was spanned by vaccine-associated CD4 TCRs, which were dominant at 160-218 and 743-854. Mostly white British, mostly female donors; authors suggested clonal diversity may be underestimated.

Second-dose groups at about 4 or about 12 weeks were pooled. V shed 3 bases and J shed 13 bases, with 15 bases lying between them. Germline V gene lookup returns CDR1 MNHEY and CDR2 SMNVEV (reference sequence). The CDR3 runs 13 residues. This clone was seen a single time. The antigen remains unidentified. TCRdb's table, derived via immunoSEQ multiplex PCR, lists solely in-frame clones and lacks some. Of about 140,000 clones listed, about 92% are singletons. This specimen consisted of peripheral blood, obtained 28 days after the second AZD1222 dose. The receptor comes from an adult who received the AZD1222 COVID-19 vaccine. The chain combines TRBV27 with TRBJ1-4; no firm D call. The CDR3 sequence is CASSFDPLGGLFF. Here the CDR3 DNA reads TGTGCCAGCAGTTTCGACCCGCTGGGTGGACTGTTTTTT. The whole variable domain, remainder taken from reference TRBV27 and TRBJ1-4, is EAQVTQNPRYLITVTGKKLTVTCSQNMNHEYMSWYRQDPGLGLRQIYYSMNVEVTDKGDVPEGYKVSRKEKRNFPLILESPSPNQTSLYFCASSFDPLGGLFFGSGTQLSVL.